This T cell receptor beta chain was sequenced during a study of T cell changes during pregnancy in multiple sclerosis (dated by TCRdb to about 2019). Regarding the research as a whole: In women with multiple sclerosis, the researchers looked at how the T cell repertoire shifted as pregnancy progressed.

Spanning cysteine to phenylalanine, the CDR3 consists of 15 amino acids. Only the CDR3 DNA stays, 45 bases, in frame from base 1. As encoded in the germline V gene (reference sequence), CDR1 is GTSNPN while CDR2 is SVGIG. Trimming removed 0 bases from V and 0 bases from J, leaving 9 bases between the germline ends. Library creation used the immunoSEQ multiplex PCR assay. Imported from immuneACCESS, the table was reduced by TCRdb to in-frame sequences with V and J called. These copies leave out some clones; in studies compared against another copy, an unresolved V gene accounts for under half, and the cause of the remainder is not known. This sample comprises tens of thousands of clones, roughly 94% of them detected only once. The ten largest make up roughly 1.6% of the sample. Note on this clone: Its antigen target is currently unknown. No clone much larger than this one lies a single base away; base qualities are absent.

The source is a female donor with multiple sclerosis, enrolled in a pregnancy study. The input for sequencing was peripheral blood, taken after pregnancy. The chain is encoded by TRBV30 joined to TRBJ1-3; the D gene cannot be resolved reliably. The sequenced DNA: TGTGCCTGGAGTGTACAGCTATTCTCTGGAAACACCATATATTTT. Its coded protein is CAWSVQLFSGNTIYF.